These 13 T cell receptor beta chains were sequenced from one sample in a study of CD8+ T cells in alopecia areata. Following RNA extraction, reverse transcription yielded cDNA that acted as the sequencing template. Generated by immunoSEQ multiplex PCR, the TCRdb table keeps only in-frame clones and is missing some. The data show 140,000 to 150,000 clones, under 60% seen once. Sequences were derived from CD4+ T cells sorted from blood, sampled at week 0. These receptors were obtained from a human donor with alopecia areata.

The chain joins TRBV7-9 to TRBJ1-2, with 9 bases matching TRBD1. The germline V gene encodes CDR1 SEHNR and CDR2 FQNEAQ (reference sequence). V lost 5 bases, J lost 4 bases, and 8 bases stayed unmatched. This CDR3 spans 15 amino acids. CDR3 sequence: CASSPRDRAVYGYTF. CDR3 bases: TGTGCCAGCAGCCCGAGGGACAGGGCGGTCTATGGCTACACCTTC.

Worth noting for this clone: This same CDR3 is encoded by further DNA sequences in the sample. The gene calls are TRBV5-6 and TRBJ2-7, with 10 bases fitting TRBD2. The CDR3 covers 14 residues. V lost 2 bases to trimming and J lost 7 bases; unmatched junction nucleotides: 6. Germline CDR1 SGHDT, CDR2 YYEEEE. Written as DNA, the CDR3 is TGTGCCAGCAGCTTCAGCGGGGGGGCCGGGGAGCAGTACTTC. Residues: CASSFSGGAGEQYF.

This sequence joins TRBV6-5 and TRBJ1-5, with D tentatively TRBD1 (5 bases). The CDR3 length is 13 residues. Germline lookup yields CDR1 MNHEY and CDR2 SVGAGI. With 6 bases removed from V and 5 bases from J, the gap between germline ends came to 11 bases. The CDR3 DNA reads TGTGCCAGCAGATCCAGGGAATATCAGCCCCAGCATTTT. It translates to CASRSREYQPQHF.

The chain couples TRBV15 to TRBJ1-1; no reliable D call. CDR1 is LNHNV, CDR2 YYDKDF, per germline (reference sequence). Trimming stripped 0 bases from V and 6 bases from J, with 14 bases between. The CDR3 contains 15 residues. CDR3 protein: CATSRDPVGSAEAFF. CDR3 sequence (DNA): TGTGCCACCAGCAGAGATCCGGTCGGCAGTGCTGAAGCTTTCTTT.

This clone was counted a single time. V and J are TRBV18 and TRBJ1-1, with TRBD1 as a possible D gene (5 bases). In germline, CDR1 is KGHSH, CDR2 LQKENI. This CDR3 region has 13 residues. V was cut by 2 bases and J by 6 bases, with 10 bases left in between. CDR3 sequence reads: CASSPEGYAEAFF. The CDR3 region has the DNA TGTGCCAGCTCACCAGAGGGGTACGCTGAAGCTTTCTTT.

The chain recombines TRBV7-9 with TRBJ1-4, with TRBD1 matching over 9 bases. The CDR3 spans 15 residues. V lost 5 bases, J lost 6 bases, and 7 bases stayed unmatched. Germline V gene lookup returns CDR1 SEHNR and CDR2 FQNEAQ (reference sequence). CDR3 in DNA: TGTGCCAGCAGCGAGCCCGGGACAGGGTATGAAAAACTGTTTTTT. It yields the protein CASSEPGTGYEKLFF. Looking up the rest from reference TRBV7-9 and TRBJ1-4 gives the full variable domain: DTGVSQNPRHKITKRGQNVTFRCDPISEHNRLYWYRQTLGQGPEFLTYFQNEAQLEKSRLLSDRFSAERPKGSFSTLEIQRTEQGDSAMYLCASSEPGTGYEKLFFGSGTQLSVL.

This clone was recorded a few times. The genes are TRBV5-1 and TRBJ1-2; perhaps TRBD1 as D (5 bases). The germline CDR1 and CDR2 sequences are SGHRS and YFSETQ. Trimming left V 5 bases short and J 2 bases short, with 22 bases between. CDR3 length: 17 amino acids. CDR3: CASRSDRGRMGNYGYTF. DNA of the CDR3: TGCGCCAGCAGATCGGATCGGGGGAGAATGGGCAACTATGGCTACACCTTC.

In DNA, the CDR3 is TGTGCCAGCAGCTTGGAGGGACGGAGCTATGGCTACACCTTC. Its protein is CASSLEGRSYGYTF. The chain links TRBV7-2 to TRBJ1-2, with D possibly being TRBD1 (5 bases). This CDR3 has 14 amino acids. The V and J ends lost 3 bases and 4 bases respectively, with 12 bases between them. CDR1 and CDR2 from the germline V gene are SGHTA and FQGNSA.

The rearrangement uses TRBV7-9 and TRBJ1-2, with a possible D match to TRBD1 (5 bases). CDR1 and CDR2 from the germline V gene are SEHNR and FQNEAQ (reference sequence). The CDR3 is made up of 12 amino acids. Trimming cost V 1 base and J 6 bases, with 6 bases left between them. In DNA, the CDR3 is TGTGCCAGCAGCTTAGGAGGGGATGGCTACACCTTC. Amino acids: CASSLGGDGYTF.

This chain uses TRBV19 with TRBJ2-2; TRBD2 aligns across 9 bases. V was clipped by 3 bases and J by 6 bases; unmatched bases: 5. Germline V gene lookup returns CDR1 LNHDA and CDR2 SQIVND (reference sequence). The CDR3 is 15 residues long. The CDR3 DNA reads TGTGCCAGTAGTATTTTGGCTAGCGGGGCCGGGGAGCTGTTTTTT. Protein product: CASSILASGAGELFF.

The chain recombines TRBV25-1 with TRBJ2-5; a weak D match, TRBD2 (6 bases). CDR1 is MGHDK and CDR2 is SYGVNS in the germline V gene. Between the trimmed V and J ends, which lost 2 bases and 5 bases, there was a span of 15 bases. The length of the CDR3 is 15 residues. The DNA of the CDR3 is TGTGCCAGCAGTGAAACAGTTTTACGGGGGGAGACCCAGTACTTC. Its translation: CASSETVLRGETQYF.

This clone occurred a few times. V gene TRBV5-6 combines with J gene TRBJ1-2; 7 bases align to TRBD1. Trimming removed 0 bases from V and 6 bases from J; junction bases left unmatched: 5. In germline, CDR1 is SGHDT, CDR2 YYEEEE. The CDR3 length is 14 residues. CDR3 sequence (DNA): TGTGCCAGCAGCTTGGTTGACAGGGAGGATGGCTACACCTTC. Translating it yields CASSLVDREDGYTF.

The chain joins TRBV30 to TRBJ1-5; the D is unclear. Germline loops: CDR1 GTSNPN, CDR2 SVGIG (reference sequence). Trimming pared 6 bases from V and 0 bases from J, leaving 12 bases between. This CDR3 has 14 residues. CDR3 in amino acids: CACSQGNSNQPQHF. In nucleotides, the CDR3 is TGTGCCTGTTCCCAAGGGAATAGCAATCAGCCCCAGCATTTT.